Listed here are 8 T cell receptor beta chains from one sample, sequenced in a study of cytomegalovirus exposure and HLA in healthy donors. The data were produced by immunoSEQ multiplex PCR, yet TCRdb's version contains in-frame clones alone and is incomplete. The table shows 140,000 or so clones, with about nine tenths occurring only once. The sequenced sample was PBMCs. The receptor source for this set is a man aged 18 to 29 in good health and CMV-seropositive.

J is TRBJ2-3 and V is TRBV28, with 8 bases that match TRBD2. Trimming took 8 bases from V and 3 from J; bases not matched to a gene: 7. The CDR3 is 14 amino acids. Germline V CDR1 and CDR2: MDHEN, SYDVKM. In DNA form, the CDR3 reads TGTGCCAGCTTTACTAGCGGTAAAACAGATACGCAGTATTTT. It is translated as CASFTSGKTDTQYF.

The table lists this clone with a few counts. The V and J genes are TRBV6-5 and TRBJ1-5, with D perhaps matching TRBD1 (6 bases). Looked up from germline, CDR1 is MNHEY and CDR2 is SVGAGI. The V gene lost 4 bases and the J gene lost 0 bases, with 10 bases spanning the gap. The CDR3 spans 15 residues. CDR3 sequence: CASSLDSYSNQPQHF. For the CDR3, the DNA is TGTGCCAGCAGTTTGGACAGTTATAGCAATCAGCCCCAGCATTTT.

The DNA of the CDR3 is TGTGCCAGCTCCGCAACAGGGAAAAGCGAAAAACTGTTTTTT. Translated, it gives CASSATGKSEKLFF. V is TRBV18 and J is TRBJ1-4; TRBD1 is a possible D gene (6 bases). The V gene's germline CDR1 is KGHSH and CDR2 LQKENI. V lost 6 bases and J lost 8, with 16 bases in between. The CDR3 loop spans 14 amino acids.

V is TRBV6-1 and J is TRBJ2-5, with 7 positions matching TRBD2. J lost 1 base, V lost 1 base, and 0 bases had no gene match. The V gene's germline CDR1 is MNHNS and CDR2 SASEGT. The CDR3 is made up of 14 amino acids. The CDR3 reads CASSEGGGQETQYF. For the CDR3, the DNA is TGTGCCAGCAGTGAAGGGGGGGGCCAAGAGACCCAGTACTTC.

The chain links TRBV6-4 to TRBJ2-7, with 9 bases matching TRBD1. The CDR3 covers 16 residues. The V and J ends lost 5 bases and 5 bases, in that order; junction bases with no gene match: 13. Looked up from germline, CDR1 is MRHNA and CDR2 is SNTAGT. The CDR3 here is CASSPGTGYGRDEQYF. The CDR3 nucleotides are TGTGCCAGCAGTCCCGGGACAGGGTATGGCCGGGACGAGCAGTACTTC.

This clone has just one count. The genes are TRBV5-6 and TRBJ1-4; a possible D gene is TRBD1 (5 bases). CDR1 and CDR2 from the germline V gene are SGHDT and YYEEEE. This CDR3 comprises 18 residues. Deletions cut 1 base from V and 0 bases from J, with 16 bases between. The CDR3 protein is CASSLLSRGTPTNEKLFF. As DNA, the CDR3 is TGTGCCAGCAGCTTGTTGTCTAGGGGTACTCCAACTAATGAAAAACTGTTTTTT.

The gene calls are TRBV13 and TRBJ1-4; D is possibly TRBD1 (5 bases). Between the trimmed V and J ends, which lost 2 bases and 6 bases, there was a span of 10 bases. The CDR3 has 14 amino acids. The germline gives CDR1 PRHDT, CDR2 FYEKMQ (reference sequence). CDR3 region: CASSLRGEDEKLFF. In nucleotides, the CDR3 is TGTGCCAGCAGCTTAAGAGGGGAGGATGAAAAACTGTTTTTT.

The rearrangement links TRBV6-1 to TRBJ1-5; possibly TRBD1 for D (6 bases). The germline V and J ends were trimmed by 7 bases and 4 bases, with 17 bases remaining between them. This CDR3 is 15 amino acids long. Germline V gene lookup returns CDR1 MNHNS and CDR2 SASEGT. This CDR3 is CASTAVGTLNQPQHF. Here the CDR3 DNA reads TGTGCCAGCACCGCAGTTGGGACATTAAATCAGCCCCAGCATTTT.